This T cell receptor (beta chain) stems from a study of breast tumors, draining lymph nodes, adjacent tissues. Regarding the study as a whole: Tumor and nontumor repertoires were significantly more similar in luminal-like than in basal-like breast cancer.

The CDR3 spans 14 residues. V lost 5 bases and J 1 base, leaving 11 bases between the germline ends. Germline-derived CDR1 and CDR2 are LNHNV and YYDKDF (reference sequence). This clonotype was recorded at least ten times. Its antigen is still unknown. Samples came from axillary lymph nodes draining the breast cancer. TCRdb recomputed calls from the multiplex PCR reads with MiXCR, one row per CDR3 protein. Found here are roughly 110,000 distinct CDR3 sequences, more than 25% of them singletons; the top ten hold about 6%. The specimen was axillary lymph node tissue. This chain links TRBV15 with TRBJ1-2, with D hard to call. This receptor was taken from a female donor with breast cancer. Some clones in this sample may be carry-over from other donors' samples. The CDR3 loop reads CATSWAAFNYGYTF. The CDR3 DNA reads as TGTGCCACCAGCTGGGCAGCTTTTAACTATGGCTACACCTTC.